A selection of T cell receptor beta chains follows, all from one sample in a study of T-cell reconstitution after alpha-beta-depleted transplantation in children. A single record per CDR3 protein comes from TCRdb applying MiXCR to the PCR reads. The sample yields 420,000 or so distinct CDR3 sequences, roughly 10% seen once. The sample in question was PBMCs from the stem cell graft donor, obtained from the stem cell graft. The receptors come from a human donor who donated a stem cell graft to a child with acute myeloid leukemia. The CDR3 runs from the conserved cysteine through the conserved F or W. Each record gives: D gene, clone size, V gene, J gene, CDR3 protein, CDR3 DNA. The D gene is left open where the match is weak. Clone size appears in some rows only: once, few, many, or a class for an expanded clone.

D: TRBD2; size: many; V: TRBV20-1; J: TRBJ2-5; CDR3: CSASGLADNKRTQYF; DNA: TGCAGTGCATCGGGACTAGCGGATAACAAGAGGACCCAGTACTTC
D: .; size: few; V: TRBV20-1; J: TRBJ2-3; CDR3: CSARDKTDTQYF; DNA: TGCAGTGCTAGAGACAAAACAGATACGCAGTATTTT
D: .; size: .; V: TRBV7-2; J: TRBJ2-2; CDR3: CASSTLRKDTGELFF; DNA: TGTGCCAGCAGCACCCTCAGGAAGGACACCGGGGAGCTGTTTTTT
D: .; size: many; V: TRBV5-6; J: TRBJ2-2; CDR3: CASRHQQLTGELFF; DNA: TGTGCCAGCAGACATCAACAGCTCACCGGGGAGCTGTTTTTT
D: TRBD2; size: few; V: TRBV7-2; J: TRBJ2-3; CDR3: CASRRSGVGTDTQYF; DNA: TGTGCCAGCAGGCGTAGCGGGGTTGGCACAGATACGCAGTATTTT
D: .; size: .; V: TRBV20-1; J: TRBJ2-5; CDR3: CRATGRGETQYF; DNA: TGCAGGGCCACAGGGAGGGGGGAGACCCAGTACTTC
D: .; size: few; V: TRBV7-2; J: TRBJ2-1; CDR3: CASSPAVDEQFF; DNA: TGTGCCAGCAGCCCAGCGGTGGATGAGCAGTTCTTC
D: .; size: many; V: TRBV7-2; J: TRBJ2-4; CDR3: CASSHRDKGGNIQYF; DNA: TGTGCCAGCAGCCACAGGGACAAGGGTGGGAACATTCAGTACTTC
D: TRBD2; size: many; V: TRBV29-1; J: TRBJ2-3; CDR3: CSVRTSGHPDTQYF; DNA: TGCAGCGTTAGGACTAGCGGGCATCCAGATACGCAGTATTTT
D: TRBD1; size: few; V: TRBV15; J: TRBJ2-7; CDR3: CATSRGGGTGLYEQYF; DNA: TGTGCCACCAGCAGAGGGGGGGGGACAGGGCTCTACGAGCAGTACTTC
D: TRBD2; size: .; V: TRBV20-1; J: TRBJ2-1; CDR3: CSAREIAGNFDEQFF; DNA: TGCAGTGCTAGAGAGATAGCGGGAAATTTCGATGAGCAGTTCTTC
D: .; size: once; V: TRBV18; J: TRBJ1-4; CDR3: CASSPSVGSGEKLFF; DNA: TGTGCCAGCTCACCAAGTGTCGGCTCCGGAGAAAAACTGTTTTTT
D: .; size: .; V: TRBV14; J: TRBJ1-5; CDR3: CASSPLGPNQPQHF; DNA: TGTGCCAGCAGCCCTCTCGGGCCTAATCAGCCCCAGCATTTT
D: .; size: .; V: TRBV7-2; J: TRBJ2-7; CDR3: CASSVGISISFTYEQYF; DNA: TGTGCCAGCAGCGTGGGCATTTCCATCTCCTTCACCTACGAGCAGTACTTC
D: TRBD2; size: once; V: TRBV20-1; J: TRBJ2-1; CDR3: CSAPVAGAYYNEQFF; DNA: TGCAGTGCACCCGTAGCGGGAGCCTACTACAATGAGCAGTTCTTC
D: TRBD1; size: .; V: TRBV29-1; J: TRBJ1-1; CDR3: CSVTTGFLQAFF; DNA: TGCAGCGTTACGACAGGGTTTCTTCAAGCTTTCTTT
D: .; size: few; V: TRBV20-1; J: TRBJ2-1; CDR3: CSARDGLGGNEQFF; DNA: TGCAGTGCTAGAGATGGCCTGGGTGGCAATGAGCAGTTCTTC
D: .; size: .; V: TRBV4-2; J: TRBJ2-5; CDR3: CASSQTGNQETHYF; DNA: TGTGCCAGCAGCCAAACAGGGAACCAAGAGACCCATTACTTC
D: .; size: few; V: TRBV25-1; J: TRBJ2-3; CDR3: CASSEEGALTDTQYF; DNA: TGTGCCAGCAGTGAGGAGGGAGCCCTCACAGATACGCAGTATTTT
D: .; size: few; V: TRBV29-1; J: TRBJ2-5; CDR3: CSVDRGGAVVTQYF; DNA: TGCAGCGTTGATAGGGGGGGCGCAGTGGTGACCCAGTACTTC
D: .; size: .; V: TRBV5-1; J: TRBJ2-2; CDR3: CASSLGVANTGELFF; DNA: TGCGCCAGCAGCTTGGGGGTCGCGAACACCGGGGAGCTGTTTTTT
D: TRBD2; size: .; V: TRBV12-3/TRBV12-4; J: TRBJ2-1; CDR3: CASSGGGGVSYNEQFF; DNA: TGTGCCAGCTCCGGGGGGGGCGGGGTCTCCTACAATGAGCAGTTCTTC
D: .; size: many; V: TRBV6-5; J: TRBJ2-1; CDR3: CASSYSIEVRHEQFF; DNA: TGTGCCAGCAGTTACTCGATCGAGGTGAGACATGAGCAGTTCTTC
D: TRBD2; size: .; V: TRBV7-6; J: TRBJ2-5; CDR3: CASSPGLLAGGIETQYF; DNA: TGTGCCAGCAGCCCGGGACTGCTAGCGGGGGGTATAGAGACCCAGTACTTC
D: TRBD1; size: many; V: TRBV5-1; J: TRBJ1-1; CDR3: CASSLGRGVMNTEAFF; DNA: TGCGCCAGCAGCTTGGGCAGGGGGGTCATGAACACTGAAGCTTTCTTT
D: .; size: few; V: TRBV15; J: TRBJ2-3; CDR3: CATSRGRAAASTDTQYF; DNA: TGTGCCACCAGCAGAGGCAGGGCGGCAGCTAGCACAGATACGCAGTATTTT
D: .; size: .; V: TRBV6-5; J: TRBJ2-3; CDR3: CASSYSIGEGSTDTQYF; DNA: TGTGCCAGCAGTTACTCGATAGGAGAGGGAAGCACAGATACGCAGTATTTC
D: .; size: few; V: TRBV5-1; J: TRBJ2-1; CDR3: CASGPGPWGSYNEQFF; DNA: TGCGCCAGCGGCCCCGGCCCCTGGGGCTCCTACAATGAGCAGTTCTTC
D: .; size: .; V: TRBV5-5; J: TRBJ1-5; CDR3: CASSYIPGARVGQPQHF; DNA: TGTGCCAGCAGCTACATACCAGGGGCGCGGGTAGGCCAGCCCCAGCATTTT
D: .; size: few; V: TRBV20-1; J: TRBJ1-4; CDR3: CSARGNEKLFF; DNA: TGCAGTGCTAGAGGGAATGAAAAACTGTTTTTT
D: .; size: many; V: TRBV5-1; J: TRBJ2-1; CDR3: CASSWTGNEQFF; DNA: TGCGCCAGCAGCTGGACGGGCAATGAGCAGTTCTTC
D: .; size: many; V: TRBV10-3; J: TRBJ1-1; CDR3: CAISDQTKNTEAFF; DNA: TGTGCCATCAGCGACCAAACAAAGAACACTGAAGCTTTCTTT
D: .; size: .; V: TRBV5-6; J: TRBJ1-2; CDR3: CASSPIQGPNYGYTF; DNA: TGTGCCAGCAGTCCCATACAGGGACCTAACTATGGCTACACCTTC
D: TRBD1; size: few; V: TRBV29-1; J: TRBJ2-1; CDR3: CSVEVWDRGDEQFF; DNA: TGCAGCGTTGAAGTTTGGGACAGGGGTGATGAGCAGTTCTTC
D: TRBD2; size: .; V: TRBV6-2/TRBV6-3; J: TRBJ2-7; CDR3: CASSKLAGIEQYF; DNA: TGTGCCAGCAGTAAACTAGCGGGAATCGAGCAGTACTTC
D: .; size: few; V: TRBV20-1; J: TRBJ2-1; CDR3: CSAPVPISGDYNEQFF; DNA: TGCAGTGCTCCCGTCCCGATTAGCGGAGATTACAATGAGCAGTTCTTC
D: .; size: .; V: TRBV12-3/TRBV12-4; J: TRBJ2-1; CDR3: CASSQDSNNEQFF; DNA: TGTGCCAGCAGTCAGGACAGCAACAATGAGCAGTTCTTC
D: .; size: few; V: TRBV18; J: TRBJ2-4; CDR3: CASSPRSEAKNIQYF; DNA: TGTGCCAGCTCACCACGATCTGAAGCCAAAAACATTCAGTACTTC
D: .; size: .; V: TRBV20-1; J: TRBJ2-5; CDR3: CSARSPRRRQETQYF; DNA: TGCAGTGCTAGATCCCCGCGGCGCCGACAAGAGACCCAGTACTTC
D: .; size: few; V: TRBV7-9; J: TRBJ2-1; CDR3: CASSLPGLIGYNEQFF; DNA: TGTGCCAGCAGCCTCCCGGGACTGATAGGATACAATGAGCAGTTCTTC
D: TRBD2; size: few; V: TRBV5-4; J: TRBJ2-1; CDR3: CASSLETSANEQFF; DNA: TGTGCCAGCAGCTTGGAGACTAGCGCCAATGAGCAGTTCTTC